This T cell receptor (beta chain) was retrieved from a study of T cells in Graves' hyperthyroidism and ophthalmopathy. At the level of the study: Peripheral blood was taken when the disease was first diagnosed, before any treatment began.

This clonotype was observed many times. The antigen remains unidentified. Study outcomes and limitations: Blood also showed most of the thyroid clonotypes that were expanded above 0.001.

RNA transcripts were the template for amplifying TCR beta CDR3 regions. RT-PCR in the first round (using the HTBI primer set) targeted the TCR CDR3. One entry per CDR3 protein, called by TCRdb with MiXCR from the multiplex PCR reads. The repertoire has fewer than 350,000 distinct CDR3 sequences, less than 20% of them found once; the top ten carry less than 45%. Germline-derived CDR1 and CDR2 are MNHNS and SASEGT. J gave up 5 bases and V 6 bases, and 11 bases lay outside the gene matches. The CDR3 runs to 16 residues. A NOSPECS grade of at least 4, a Clinical Activity Score of at least 3 and duration under 3 months were recorded in ophthalmopathy patients. Clinical symptoms, serum thyroxine, TRAb, thyroid ultrasound and orbital computed tomography established diagnosis.

Sequencing was carried out using blood. The clonotype originates from a man aged 45-65 years with Graves' ophthalmopathy. The chain combines TRBV6-1 with TRBJ2-7; TRBD2 matches 12 bases. CDR3 nucleotide sequence: TGTGCCAGCAGGGGGGCTAGCGGGAGGGCACGAAACGAGCAGTACTTC. This translates into CASRGASGRARNEQYF.